Here is one T cell receptor (beta chain) with its context. Produced via immunoSEQ multiplex PCR; TCRdb's table is partial and in-frame only. The sample yields 110,000 to 150,000 clones, about four fifths seen once. With 6 bases clipped from V and 4 bases from J, the junction kept 6 bases outside the gene matches. The CDR3 is 14 residues long. Germline lookup yields CDR1 SNHLY and CDR2 FYNNEI. The source of the sample is a study of blood T cell repertoires in COVID-19. This TCR was recovered from a human donor in a cohort sampled during active COVID-19. The chain employs TRBV2 and TRBJ2-7; 10 positions match TRBD2. Sequencing was done on a sample of peripheral blood. CDR3 residues: CASRSGRATYEQYF. The CDR3 nucleotides are TGTGCCAGCAGGAGCGGGAGGGCCACTTACGAGCAGTACTTC.